This is a list of T cell receptor beta chains from one sample in a study of blood T cell repertoires in COVID-19. Only in-frame clones appear in the TCRdb table, and some are missing; sequencing was by immunoSEQ multiplex PCR. The data show 320,000 or so clones, less than 85% seen once. Sequencing was carried out using PBMCs or T cells enriched from blood (not recorded which). The receptor set was obtained from a woman aged 25-40 years who had been exposed to COVID-19. Each CDR3 is given with its conserved first and last residue. A D gene is named only where the DNA matches it firmly. Where a row states a size, it is once, few, many or the class of an expanded clone; other rows omit it.

d_call j_call clone_size v_call cdr3_aa cdr3_nt
- TRBJ1-1 - TRBV30 CAWRSMNTEAFF TGTGCCTGGAGGAGCATGAACACTGAAGCTTTCTTT
- TRBJ2-5 - TRBV7-3 CASSQERQETQYF TGTGCCAGCAGCCAGGAACGCCAAGAGACCCAGTACTTC
- TRBJ1-2 - TRBV18 CASSPAHRPEKGYTF TGTGCCAGCTCACCAGCACACAGGCCCGAGAAGGGCTACACCTTC
- TRBJ2-3 - TRBV28 CASAPPNPSTDTQYF TGTGCCAGCGCCCCTCCTAATCCTAGCACAGATACGCAGTATTTT
- TRBJ2-1 - TRBV14 CASSQVLGASEQFF TGTGCCAGCAGCCAAGTTTTGGGGGCGAGTGAGCAGTTCTTC
TRBD1 TRBJ1-4 - TRBV3-1/TRBV3-2 CASSQGKGAGATNEKLFF TGTGCCAGCAGCCAAGGCAAGGGGGCCGGAGCAACTAATGAAAAACTGTTTTTT
- TRBJ2-3 - TRBV27 CASSANSLGLFTDTQYF TGTGCCAGCAGTGCCAACAGTTTAGGACTTTTCACAGATACGCAGTATTTT
- TRBJ2-3 few TRBV6-2/TRBV6-3 CASSYLAASPTDTQYF TGTGCCAGCAGTTACTTGGCCGCCTCCCCTACAGATACGCAGTATTTT
- TRBJ2-7 - TRBV7-2 CASSLMWLATTYEQYF TGTGCCAGCAGCTTAATGTGGCTAGCTACCACCTACGAGCAGTACTTC
TRBD2 TRBJ2-1 - TRBV27 CASSLVGLAGDEQFF TGTGCCAGCAGTTTAGTGGGACTAGCGGGTGATGAGCAGTTCTTC
- TRBJ2-2 - TRBV5-5 CASSLDTGELFF TGTGCCAGCAGCCTAGACACCGGGGAGCTGTTTTTT
- TRBJ2-5 - TRBV2 CASSQFVETQYF TGTGCCAGCTCCCAGTTCGTAGAGACCCAGTACTTC
TRBD1 TRBJ2-7 - TRBV5-1 CASSSSIPGTGEVHEQYF TGCGCCAGCAGCTCCTCAATCCCGGGGACAGGGGAAGTCCACGAGCAGTACTTC
- TRBJ2-1 few TRBV2 CASRDYQQREQFF TGTGCCAGCAGGGATTACCAGCAGCGGGAGCAGTTCTTC
- TRBJ2-1 - TRBV7-9 CASSRDSTGEQFF TGTGCCAGCAGTCGCGACAGCACGGGCGAGCAGTTCTTC
TRBD1 TRBJ1-2 - TRBV30 CAGDRQGNYGYTF TGTGCTGGAGACCGACAGGGTAACTATGGCTACACCTTC
- TRBJ2-7 few TRBV12-3/TRBV12-4 CASSFTSSYEQYF TGTGCCAGCAGTTTCACGAGCTCCTACGAGCAGTACTTC
- TRBJ1-1 once TRBV28 CASSLYEGVAFF TGTGCCAGCAGTTTATACGAGGGGGTAGCTTTCTTT
TRBD2 TRBJ2-5 few TRBV14 CASSQWGSGRFQETQYF TGTGCCAGCAGCCAGTGGGGTAGCGGGAGATTCCAAGAGACCCAGTACTTC
TRBD1 TRBJ1-5 - TRBV7-9 CASSPGTGDHQPQHF TGTGCCAGCAGCCCGGGGACAGGGGATCATCAGCCCCAGCATTTT
TRBD1 TRBJ1-4 - TRBV19 CASSTSTGVGEKLFF TGTGCCAGTAGTACATCGACAGGGGTGGGTGAAAAACTGTTTTTT
TRBD2 TRBJ2-7 - TRBV5-8 CASSVDLAGGFYEQYF TGTGCCAGCAGCGTGGACCTGGCGGGGGGCTTCTACGAGCAGTACTTC
- TRBJ2-2 - TRBV5-1 CASSLRDPNTGELFF TGCGCCAGCAGTCTCCGGGATCCGAACACCGGGGAGCTGTTTTTT
TRBD1 TRBJ2-1 - TRBV19 CASSIGGDRGLEEQFF TGTGCCAGTAGTATTGGAGGGGACAGGGGGCTAGAGGAGCAGTTCTTC
- TRBJ1-1 - TRBV5-1 CASSLSVNTEAFF TGCGCCAGCAGCTTGTCCGTGAACACTGAAGCTTTCTTT
TRBD2 TRBJ2-5 - TRBV27 CASGTTSGETQYF TGTGCCAGCGGGACTACTAGCGGAGAGACCCAGTACTTC
- TRBJ2-7 - TRBV11-2 CASTRTGGTYEQYF TGTGCCAGCACCCGTACCGGGGGAACCTACGAGCAGTACTTC
- TRBJ1-2 - TRBV4-1 CASSQAPTSAGYTF TGCGCCAGCAGCCAAGCGCCCACCAGCGCTGGCTACACCTTC
- TRBJ1-1 - TRBV10-2 CASSDYRGGPEAFF TGCGCCAGCAGTGATTACCGAGGCGGTCCTGAAGCTTTCTTT
- TRBJ1-1 - TRBV25-1 CASSDSAGLTEAFF TGTGCCAGCAGTGACTCCGCAGGACTCACTGAAGCTTTCTTT
- TRBJ1-2 - TRBV3-1/TRBV3-2 CASSSFTGTYGYTF TGTGCCAGCAGCTCTTTCACAGGGACCTATGGCTACACCTTC
TRBD1 TRBJ1-6 - TRBV29-1 CSAESGTGDNSPLHF TGCAGCGCCGAATCTGGGACAGGGGATAATTCACCCCTCCACTTT
- TRBJ2-2 - TRBV6-5 CATTAGQNTGELFF TGTGCCACAACCGCAGGGCAGAACACCGGGGAGCTGTTTTTT
- TRBJ1-1 - TRBV7-9 CASSLARGNTEAFF TGTGCCAGCAGCTTAGCGCGGGGGAACACTGAAGCTTTCTTT
TRBD2 TRBJ2-5 - TRBV5-1 CASSLQTSLQETQYF TGCGCCAGCAGCTTGCAGACTAGCCTTCAAGAGACCCAGTACTTC
- TRBJ2-3 - TRBV3-1/TRBV3-2 CASSQEGASGTDTQYF TGTGCCAGCAGCCAAGAAGGAGCTAGCGGCACAGATACGCAGTATTTT
- TRBJ1-3 - TRBV27 CASSQTPSGAGNTIYF TGTGCCAGCAGTCAAACCCCTTCGGGGGCTGGAAACACCATATATTTT
- TRBJ2-5 - TRBV5-1 CASSLAQVLETQYF TGCGCCAGCAGCTTGGCCCAGGTATTGGAGACCCAGTACTTC
- TRBJ1-1 - TRBV5-5 CASSLPPGNTEAFF TGTGCCAGCAGCTTGCCACCCGGGAACACTGAAGCTTTCTTT
- TRBJ1-2 many TRBV7-9 CASSLARDYGYTF TGTGCCAGCAGCTTAGCCAGGGACTATGGCTACACCTTC
TRBD1 TRBJ2-7 - TRBV7-2 CASSSQGAPAYEQYF TGTGCCAGCAGCTCCCAGGGGGCGCCGGCCTACGAGCAGTACTTC
- TRBJ2-7 - TRBV2 CASSDFGGSYEQYF TGTGCCAGCAGTGATTTCGGCGGGTCCTACGAGCAGTACTTC
TRBD2 TRBJ2-3 - TRBV9 CASSQDSGIDTQYF TGTGCCAGCAGCCAAGATAGCGGGATAGATACGCAGTATTTT
- TRBJ1-2 - TRBV4-1 CASSQLPGAGLYGYTF TGCGCCAGCAGCCAGCTCCCAGGAGCGGGACTCTATGGCTACACCTTC
- TRBJ1-4 - TRBV28 CASSSTETAFATNEKLFF TGTGCCAGCAGTTCCACTGAGACAGCCTTTGCAACTAATGAAAAACTGTTTTTT
- TRBJ1-1 - TRBV7-2 CASSLQANTEAFF TGTGCCAGCAGCTTACAGGCGAACACTGAAGCTTTCTTT
TRBD1 TRBJ1-4 - TRBV30 CAWTQDRGHEKLFF TGTGCCTGGACTCAAGACAGGGGGCACGAAAAACTGTTTTTT
TRBD1 TRBJ2-1 once TRBV28 CASSLSRDRGSNEQFF TGTGCCAGCAGTTTATCCCGGGACAGGGGTTCGAATGAGCAGTTCTTC
- TRBJ2-1 - TRBV11-2 CASSLERGSYNEQFF TGTGCCAGCAGCTTAGAACGGGGATCCTACAATGAGCAGTTCTTC
- TRBJ2-7 - TRBV5-4 CASSTPGQAYEQYF TGTGCCAGCAGCACCCCCGGACAAGCCTACGAGCAGTACTTC
- TRBJ1-1 - TRBV6-5 CASSYSEVTTGAEAFF TGTGCCAGCAGTTACTCAGAAGTAACGACAGGCGCAGAAGCTTTCTTT
TRBD1 TRBJ1-2 - TRBV7-9 CASSPDRLYGYTF TGTGCCAGCAGCCCGGACAGGCTCTATGGCTACACCTTC
- TRBJ2-2 - TRBV21-1 CASSKEEKGGNRARLPPGELFF TGTGCCAGCAGCAAAGAAGAGAAGGGCGGGAATCGCGCGAGACTTCCCCCCGGGGAGCTGTTTTTT
- TRBJ1-3 many TRBV2 CASSNSQGNTIYF TGTGCCAGCAGTAACTCACAGGGAAACACCATATATTTT
TRBD1 TRBJ1-5 - TRBV24-1 CATSDRQGEDQPQHF TGTGCCACCAGTGATCGACAGGGCGAGGATCAGCCCCAGCATTTT
TRBD2 TRBJ2-5 - TRBV5-4 CASSSGLAGETQYF TGTGCCAGCAGCTCGGGACTAGCGGGAGAGACCCAGTACTTC
TRBD1 TRBJ2-7 - TRBV18 CASSLGTAYYEQYF TGTGCCAGCTCACTAGGGACAGCCTACTACGAGCAGTACTTC
TRBD1 TRBJ1-1 - TRBV11-2 CASSFTGGTEAFF TGTGCCAGCAGCTTTACAGGGGGCACTGAAGCTTTCTTT
TRBD1 TRBJ2-7 - TRBV7-2 CASSFGTGGVYEQYF TGTGCCAGCAGCTTTGGGACAGGGGGTGTGTACGAGCAGTACTTC